This entry is about one TCR beta chain. The target antigen is unknown. This entry comes from a study of immune evolution from preneoplasia to lung adenocarcinoma. Turning to the study itself: HLA loss of heterozygosity: about 7% AIS, under 19% MIA, roughly 35% ADC, none AAH. The study, taken as a whole, reports: Top clone frequencies peaked in normal lung, apparently declining through invasive adenocarcinoma. Clonality was highest in normal lung, lower in later-stage lesions apparently.

V was clipped by 0 bases and J by 2 bases, with 7 bases between them. Germline V lookup: CDR1 GTSNPN, CDR2 SVGIG (reference sequence). The CDR3 runs to 13 residues. Each case's diagnosis was confirmed by two pathologists on H&E. Some clones are missing from TCRdb's copy, which holds only in-frame ones; the method was immunoSEQ multiplex PCR. The sample shows 5,500 to 7,500 clones, 75% to 80% of them seen only once. This chain joins TRBV30 and TRBJ1-2, with unresolved D. The sequenced sample was FFPE minimally invasive lung adenocarcinoma tissue. The source of this sequence is a person aged 55-80 years with lung adenocarcinoma. The CDR3 sequence: CAWSVHGNYGYTF. Here the CDR3 DNA reads TGTGCCTGGAGTGTACACGGGAACTATGGCTACACCTTC.